This TCR beta chain came from a study of cytomegalovirus exposure and HLA in healthy donors. Study-wide background: The platform used for the roughly 120 validation repertoires matched that of the roughly 670 first-cohort repertoires, a later analysis reported.

Deletions cut 5 bases from V and 0 bases from J, with 12 bases between. The CDR3 runs to 15 residues. Germline V gives CDR1 MNHEY, CDR2 SMNVEV (reference sequence). General study points: A list of about 160 TCR beta chains associated with cytomegalovirus was given. Both high specificity and high sensitivity reportedly marked the classifier's diagnosis of cytomegalovirus status.

Separate from the 666-subject first cohort was the approximately 130-subject validation cohort, to which the donors belonged. Sequencing was performed with immunoSEQ multiplex PCR; in TCRdb, only in-frame clones are kept and a portion is missing. The sample has roughly 80,000 clones, approximately 94% seen once. As for this clone: What it binds is unknown.

Sequencing was performed on PBMCs. The receptor was derived from a woman aged 18-29 years in good health and CMV-seropositive. The V gene is TRBV27, the J gene TRBJ2-3; the D gene is possibly TRBD1 (6 bases). The CDR3 protein is CASSPDSTSTDTQYF. The CDR3 DNA reads TGTGCCAGCAGTCCGGACAGCACTAGCACAGATACGCAGTATTTT.